The T cell receptor (beta chain) described here comes from a study of regulatory T cells in long-lasting Graves disease. Trimming left V 2 bases short and J 2 bases short, with 9 bases between. The CDR3 has 14 residues. Germline CDR1 and CDR2: SGHAT and FQNNGV. Documented time point: newly diagnosed GD, antithyroid drugs for less than 3 months. The authors made the TCR library using RNA they extracted from PBMCs. Relying on iRepertoire HTBI primers and Arm-PCR of CDR3 regions, the team built TCR beta libraries. One entry per CDR3 protein, called by TCRdb with MiXCR from the multiplex PCR reads. The profile shows around 400,000 distinct CDR3 sequences, about 15% of them singletons. This clonotype occurred many times. This same sample was also part of a study on T cells in Graves' hyperthyroidism and ophthalmopathy.

The receptor was isolated from a woman aged 40 to 50 with Graves disease. This specimen was peripheral blood mononuclear cells (PBMCs), taken at new diagnosis, from a patient treated with antithyroid drugs. The chain recombines TRBV11-2 with TRBJ2-5, with a possible D match to TRBD1 (6 bases). In nucleotides, the CDR3 is TGTGCCAGCAGCTTATGGCAGGGGCAAGAGACCCAGTACTTC. Translating gives CASSLWQGQETQYF.